This entry lists 3 T cell receptor beta chains sequenced from one sample in a study of OX40 agonist ivuxolimab in advanced cancers. Sequenced by immunoSEQ multiplex PCR; TCRdb stores in-frame clones only, minus some. Seen here are some 60,000 clones, roughly nine tenths observed once, and the top ten hold approximately 0.32%. The sequencing used CD4+ or CD8+ T cells sorted from blood, collected in a trial of the OX40 agonist ivuxolimab. These receptors were obtained from an adult with an advanced solid tumor such as melanoma, head and neck, liver or kidney cancer.

The rearrangement links TRBV13 to TRBJ2-3; 12 bases are shared with TRBD2. The CDR3 is made up of 16 amino acids. The V segment lost 5 bases and the J segment 9 bases; nucleotides outside the gene matches: 12. Per germline, CDR1 PRHDT and CDR2 FYEKMQ (reference sequence). CDR3 region: CASSPPGLAGGQTQYF. Here the CDR3 DNA reads TGTGCCAGCAGCCCCCCCGGGCTAGCGGGGGGGCAGACGCAGTATTTT. The entire variable domain, with the rest obtained from reference TRBV13 and TRBJ2-3, is as follows: AAGVIQSPRHLIKEKRETATLKCYPIPRHDTVYWYQQGPGQDPQFLISFYEKMQSDKGSIPDRFSAQQFSDYHSELNMSSLELGDSALYFCASSPPGLAGGQTQYFGPGTRLTVL.

The genes are TRBV2 and TRBJ2-1; D perhaps matches TRBD1 (6 bases). CDR1 is SNHLY, CDR2 FYNNEI, per germline. Trimming removed 8 bases at V and 8 bases at J, with 10 bases between. CDR3 length: 11 residues. CDR3 loop: CASGGGYEQFF. The CDR3 DNA follows: TGTGCCAGCGGGGGCGGCTATGAGCAGTTCTTC. Full variable domain (remainder filled in from reference TRBV2 and TRBJ2-1): EPEVTQTPSHQVTQMGQEVILRCVPISNHLYFYWYRQILGQKVEFLVSFYNNEISEKSEIFDDQFSVERPDGSNFTLKIRSTKLEDSAMYFCASGGGYEQFFGPGTRLTVL.

In DNA, the CDR3 is TGTGCCAGCAGAGCGACTAGCGGGGGCACAGATACGCAGTATTTT. This translates into CASRATSGGTDTQYF. The chain combines TRBV6-1 with TRBJ2-3; 11 bases match TRBD2. Germline trimming cut 6 bases from V and 1 base from J; bases unmatched to any gene: 3. This CDR3 comprises 15 residues. Germline V gene data show CDR1 as MNHNS and CDR2 as SASEGT.